These T cell receptor beta chains were read from a single sample in a study of post-analysis software for immune sequencing data. From the PCR reads, TCRdb called clonotypes with MiXCR, one entry per CDR3 protein. Among about 680,000 distinct CDR3 sequences listed, approximately 59% were seen once. Sequencing used blood. The receptors derive from a girl aged 2-15 years with multiple sclerosis. The CDR3 runs from the conserved cysteine through the conserved F or W. The order of the fields is D gene, J gene, clone size, V gene, CDR3 DNA, CDR3 protein. D genes are given only for firm matches. A clone size is listed for some rows: how often the clone was seen (once, few, many), or a class if it is expanded.

-,TRBJ2-6,-,TRBV24-1,TGTGCCACCAGTGATTCCCCAGGACCTGGGGCCAACGTCCTGACTTTC,CATSDSPGPGANVLTF
-,TRBJ2-7,-,TRBV5-6,TGTGCCAGCAGCTGGGATACAGGGACCTACGAGCAGTACTTC,CASSWDTGTYEQYF
-,TRBJ1-1,-,TRBV9,TGTGCCAGCAGCGTAGGGTGGAAGGGCAGTGGGAACACTGAAGCTTTCTTT,CASSVGWKGSGNTEAFF
-,TRBJ2-5,-,TRBV15,TGTGCCACCAGCATAGAAGGCACGGAGACCCAGTACTTC,CATSIEGTETQYF
TRBD1,TRBJ2-1,few,TRBV7-9,TGTGCCAGCAGCCCCACAGGGGGCGGTGAGCAGTTCTTC,CASSPTGGGEQFF
-,TRBJ1-2,few,TRBV27,TGTGCCAGCAGTTTATCACTAGGCTACTATGGCTACACCTTC,CASSLSLGYYGYTF
TRBD1,TRBJ1-1,few,TRBV5-1,TGCGCCAGCAGCTCTCGCCCCCAGGGGGGCGGGAACACTGAAGCTTTCTTT,CASSSRPQGGGNTEAFF
-,TRBJ1-1,few,TRBV7-3,TGTGCCAGCAGCTACAGGGATCGTACTGAAGCTTTCTTT,CASSYRDRTEAFF
TRBD1,TRBJ2-3,-,TRBV20-1,TGCAGTGCTTCCCTCCCCCAGACAGGGTCGGATACGCAGTATTTT,CSASLPQTGSDTQYF
TRBD1,TRBJ1-4,few,TRBV6-2/TRBV6-3,TGTGCCAGCGCCTCACCGGACAGGGGGTCAGCAACTAATGAAAAACTGTTTTTT,CASASPDRGSATNEKLFF
TRBD1,TRBJ2-1,-,TRBV6-6,TGTGCCAGCAGAGATTCCGGGACAGGGGACAATGAGCAGTTCTTC,CASRDSGTGDNEQFF
TRBD1,TRBJ2-3,-,TRBV7-6,TGTGCCAGCAGCTTAGGGGACAGCCCTCACGCTACGCAGTATTTT,CASSLGDSPHATQYF
TRBD2,TRBJ2-6,-,TRBV12-5,TGTGCTAGTGGTTTGGTAAGGACTAGCGGGAGAACTGGGGCCAACGTCCTGACTTTC,CASGLVRTSGRTGANVLTF
TRBD2,TRBJ2-1,few,TRBV4-3,TGCGCCAGCAGCCAGCGGGGGGAGTCCTACAATGAGCAGTTCTTC,CASSQRGESYNEQFF
TRBD2,TRBJ2-3,-,TRBV4-1,TGCGCCAGCAGCCTAATAGCGGGAGAGTGGGATACGCAGTATTTT,CASSLIAGEWDTQYF
TRBD1,TRBJ1-6,-,TRBV5-1,TGCGCCAGCAGCTTGGCCCAACAGGGGGGAAATTCACCCCTCCACTTT,CASSLAQQGGNSPLHF
TRBD2,TRBJ2-7,-,TRBV28,TGTACCAGCAGTTTTAGCGGGAGGAGGAACGAGCAGTACTTC,CTSSFSGRRNEQYF
-,TRBJ1-2,-,TRBV7-9,TGTGCCAGCAGCTCCTCTGGGGACTATGGCTACACCTTC,CASSSSGDYGYTF
-,TRBJ2-5,few,TRBV20-1,TGCAGTGCTAGCTCATCAGGGGAAGAGACCCAGTACTTC,CSASSSGEETQYF
-,TRBJ2-4,few,TRBV5-1,TGCGCCAGCAGCCCCCCGACAGTTAAAAACATTCAGTACTTC,CASSPPTVKNIQYF
-,TRBJ2-3,-,TRBV11-2,TGTGCCAGCAGCTTAGGACAGCCGCCGGATACGCAGTATTTT,CASSLGQPPDTQYF
-,TRBJ1-4,few,TRBV10-3,TGTGCCATCAGTGACTCCAGAGCAACTAATGAAAAACTGTTTTTT,CAISDSRATNEKLFF
-,TRBJ2-2,-,TRBV10-3,TGTGCCACCAAGGTCGGCACAAGGAACACCGGGGAGCTGTTTTTT,CATKVGTRNTGELFF
-,TRBJ2-5,-,TRBV5-6,TGTGCCAGCAGCTTGGTTTGGGAGAACCAAGAGACCCAGTACTTC,CASSLVWENQETQYF
TRBD1,TRBJ2-1,few,TRBV27,TGTGCCAGCAGCTGGGACAGCCCCAATGAGCAGTTCTTC,CASSWDSPNEQFF
-,TRBJ2-5,few,TRBV29-1,TGCAGCGCCCCTGGGGGGTTGGGAGAGACCCAGTACTTC,CSAPGGLGETQYF
-,TRBJ1-2,-,TRBV12-3/TRBV12-4,TGTGCCAGCAGTTCTGGGCCCCGGGGGGGATATGGCTACACCTTC,CASSSGPRGGYGYTF
-,TRBJ2-1,-,TRBV5-5,TGTGCCAGCAGCTCTTCCAACCCCCGTTACAATGAGCAGTTCTTC,CASSSSNPRYNEQFF
TRBD1,TRBJ1-1,-,TRBV4-1,TGCGCCAGCAGCCAAGAGGACAGGGCCGGAGCTTTCTTT,CASSQEDRAGAFF
TRBD1,TRBJ2-5,-,TRBV9,TGTGCCAGCAGCCTCCGACAGGGTGCGGAGACCCAGTACTTC,CASSLRQGAETQYF
-,TRBJ1-2,-,TRBV29-1,TGCAGCGTTGATACCGGGACGGCTGGCTACACCTTC,CSVDTGTAGYTF
TRBD1,TRBJ2-5,few,TRBV7-2,TGTGCCAGCAGCTATACAGGGGCCCAAGAGACCCAGTACTTC,CASSYTGAQETQYF
TRBD1,TRBJ2-5,few,TRBV29-1,TGCAGCGCCCAGACAGGGGGTGAAGAGACCCAGTACTTC,CSAQTGGEETQYF
TRBD1,TRBJ1-1,-,TRBV12-3/TRBV12-4,TGTGCCAGCAGTCCCAGGGGGGAGGGTCGGAGTACTGAAGCTTTCTTT,CASSPRGEGRSTEAFF
TRBD2,TRBJ2-3,-,TRBV29-1,TGCAGCGACAGCCTAGCGGGTGACTCCACAGATACGCAGTATTTT,CSDSLAGDSTDTQYF
TRBD2,TRBJ2-7,-,TRBV20-1,TGCAGTGCTTACGGGACTAGCGGGAGAGCGGGCTACGAGCAGTACTTC,CSAYGTSGRAGYEQYF
-,TRBJ1-2,-,TRBV9,TGCGCCAGCAGCGTAGCTCAGGGGTTCGATGGCTACACCTTC,CASSVAQGFDGYTF
-,TRBJ2-5,-,TRBV5-1,TGCGCCAGCACCCTAAGTTTCGGTGGCCAAGAGACCCAGTACTTC,CASTLSFGGQETQYF
-,TRBJ2-1,-,TRBV18,TGTGCCAGCCGACCTGCCTACTCCGAATACAATGAGCAGTTCTTC,CASRPAYSEYNEQFF
TRBD1,TRBJ2-6,few,TRBV7-6,TGTGCCAGCAGCTTAGACCTCATCCGGGACAGGGGCGCTGGGGCCAACGTCCTGACTTTC,CASSLDLIRDRGAGANVLTF
-,TRBJ2-1,-,TRBV5-1,TGCGCCAGCAGCACGTTACAGGGTCAGAACTACAATGAGCAGTTCTTC,CASSTLQGQNYNEQFF
TRBD2,TRBJ2-1,-,TRBV4-1,TGCGCCAGCAGCCTCCGAAAGGGTGAGACTAGCGGGAGCGGTGAGCAGTTCTTC,CASSLRKGETSGSGEQFF
-,TRBJ2-5,few,TRBV6-5,TGTGCCAGCAGTTACTCGACGTCCGGGGAGACCCAGTACTTC,CASSYSTSGETQYF
-,TRBJ1-5,-,TRBV5-5,TGTGCCAGCAGCTTGGAGATGGGTCAGCCCCAGCATTTT,CASSLEMGQPQHF
TRBD1,TRBJ1-2,-,TRBV5-1,TGCGCCAGCAGCCCTGGACAGGGGACTTATGGCTACACCTTC,CASSPGQGTYGYTF
TRBD2,TRBJ2-3,-,TRBV6-5,TGTGCCAGCAGCCCCGAGCGGGAAACAGATACGCAGTATTTT,CASSPERETDTQYF
-,TRBJ2-1,-,TRBV6-2/TRBV6-3,TGTGCCAGCAGTTACCCGGACTTACCCTCCTACAATGAGCAGTTCTTC,CASSYPDLPSYNEQFF
TRBD1,TRBJ2-3,-,TRBV7-3,TGTGCCAGCAGCTTAAACAGGGGGTCTGCAGATACGCAGTATTTT,CASSLNRGSADTQYF
TRBD1,TRBJ2-1,-,TRBV27,TGTGCCAGCAGTTTATTAACAGGGGGTTCATACAATGAGCAGTTCTTC,CASSLLTGGSYNEQFF
-,TRBJ2-1,-,TRBV7-2,TGTGCCAGCAGCTGGGACCCTTTGCGGGTTTACAATGAGCAGTTCTTC,CASSWDPLRVYNEQFF